This TCR beta chain is from a study of T cell responses to AZD1222 COVID-19 vaccine (TCRdb year 2021). Concerning the study at large: Because spike-specific TCR depth and breadth did not differ between the two schedules, AZD1222 recipients who got a second dose at roughly 4 weeks were pooled with those who got a second dose at roughly 12 weeks. A total of approximately 230 trial participants underwent TCR sequencing, of whom 207 received two doses of AZD1222 and 26 received two doses of the MenACWY control vaccine. Enrollment into the trials was organized by age into subgroups of 18-55, 56-69 and 70-plus years, and those subgroups contained roughly 150, 30 and 60 TCR-sequenced participants, respectively. Findings and caveats that apply to the study as a whole: Nearly half of unique spike-specific TCRs reportedly recognized epitopes outside regions mutated in the B.1.351 and B.1.1.7 variants. Because no day 14 peak-response samples were available, repertoires were characterized only after the peak T cell response. Vaccine-associated CD4 TCRs spanned the whole spike protein, with dominant responses in regions 160-218 and 743-854. After two AZD1222 doses, both the breadth and the depth of spike-specific TCRs were significantly higher than at day 0 and than in MenACWY recipients. In the small 56-69-year group, the increase in depth fell short of significance, most likely because of low power. Most participants were white British and females outnumbered males, and the authors suggested that clonal diversity may have been underestimated. Only five to seven AZD1222 recipients were SARS-CoV-2 seropositive at baseline, limiting conclusions about previously exposed vaccinees.

From its cysteine to its phenylalanine, the CDR3 spans 13 amino acids. The retained sequence is limited to the CDR3, 39 bases, with the frame set at the first base. The germline ends are 7 bases apart after V is trimmed by 6 bases and J by 2 bases. The sample's time point, from its label and the paper: baseline before first vaccination. Vaccinee samples were obtained from the UK trials COV001 and COV002, which included a single-blind randomized controlled phase 2/3 trial of AZD1222 (ChAdOx1 nCoV-19) in healthy adults. Trial participant PBMC samples were collected at day 0 and day 28 after the second dose for TCRbeta chain sequencing. Note on this clone: Its antigen remains unidentified. Per-base quality was not reported, and no clone a single base away is much larger than it.

The CDR3 regions of human TCRbeta chains were analyzed by immunosequencing. In the source study's methods: Repertoire TCRs were checked for matches against a reference library of SARS-CoV-2-specific TCRs that had been generated using the MIRA antigen-specificity platform. Breadth meant the fraction of unique TCRs that were SARS-CoV-2-associated, whereas depth meant the fraction of total T cells that were SARS-CoV-2-associated. Each spike-specific TCR was assigned to its reactive spike region and to a CD4 or CD8 class using the MIRA data. Log10-transformed breadth and depth values were compared by one-way ANOVA with Sidak's multiple comparisons tests. TCRdb retrieved this table from immuneACCESS and kept in-frame rearrangements only. Not all clones are present; in checked studies, unresolved V genes account for under half, and no reason is known for the remainder. Clone size and V and J calls were adopted from that table, with D and trimming inferred from the DNA. The sample has about 150,000 clones on record, roughly 89% of them singletons. The ten most abundant clones make up roughly 4.7% of the sample.

The chain is assembled from TRBV12-3 or TRBV12-4 and TRBJ1-4; the D gene cannot be named for sure. The source was peripheral blood, collected on day 0 of AZD1222 vaccination. The receptor comes from an adult in good health. The DNA sequence reads TGTGCCAGCAGCCCCGCCACTAATGAAAAACTGTTTTTT. Translated, it gives CASSPATNEKLFF.